The T cell receptor (beta chain) under discussion was sequenced for a study of cytomegalovirus exposure and HLA in healthy donors. In the study overall: Genotyping of roughly 400 donors showed that about 79% belonged to the Caucasian-associated ancestry cluster.

Primers for the PCR totalled 60 Vbeta and 13 Jbeta. Method: immunoSEQ multiplex PCR; TCRdb's copy keeps in-frame clones and lacks some. The sample yields 150,000 to 200,000 clones, roughly 83% seen once. Concerning this clone: The target antigen is unknown.

Study-wide findings and caveats: Within the data, a cluster of highly shared sequence variants was likely a sequencing artifact. With further analysis later on, most CMV-associated TCR beta chains appeared HLA-restricted. Within an earlier analysis, most TCR beta V segments proved productive either about 87% or about 30% of the time.

This clonotype was sampled from a boy between 5 and 17 years old in good health and CMV-seronegative. Source material: PBMCs.

The CDR3 loop reads CASSLLRQSNTEAFF. The CDR3 DNA sequence: TGTGCCAGCAGCTTGCTTAGACAGTCGAACACTGAAGCTTTCTTT. The chain recombines TRBV5-6 with TRBJ1-1, with D possibly TRBD1 on 5 matching bases. The CDR3 extends over 15 amino acids. Deletions cut 1 base from V and 1 base from J, with 11 bases between. The germline V gene encodes CDR1 SGHDT and CDR2 YYEEEE.